This paragraph reports one TCR beta chain. Its antigen is not known. This entry comes from a study of beta chain features in type 1 diabetes. On the study more broadly: The study examined 107,917,701 sorted cells across all samples. Study results and caveats: Highly expressing activated T cells could be over-counted with a cDNA template. A moderate, significant TCRB CDR3 shortening appeared in type 1 diabetes across four CD4+ subsets. Patients with type 1 diabetes showed fewer VDJ junction insertions and more deletions.

Since all of the isolated RNA was reverse transcribed, expressed TCRB transcripts were what got sequenced. Sequencing used immunoSEQ multiplex PCR; TCRdb keeps in-frame clones, though not all of them. The sample has 500,000 to 850,000 clones; about 14% are singletons. V lost 5 bases and J 12 bases, leaving 17 bases between the germline ends. The CDR3 has 12 amino acids. Germline lookup yields CDR1 SGHTA and CDR2 FQGNSA. Sorted populations were all over 98% pure. Sequenced: naive CD4+ T cells from blood. This chain joins TRBV7-2 and TRBJ2-7; either TRBD1 or TRBD2 may fit D (5 bases each). The source is a man between 18 and 35 years old with type 1 diabetes. The CDR3 loop reads CASSRDGLSWYF. CDR3 sequence (DNA): TGTGCCAGCAGCCGGGACGGTTTGTCATGGTACTTC.